This T cell receptor beta chain was sequenced for a study of post-analysis software for immune sequencing data. Study-level points and caveats: Patients showed TRBV5-6, TRBV5-1 and TRBV20-1 among a few TRBV segments more frequent than in controls.

Unique molecular identifiers had been added to the TCR beta cDNA libraries. MiXCR, run by TCRdb on the PCR reads, gives a single entry per CDR3 protein. The table has about 770,000 distinct CDR3 sequences, around 45% seen once; the top ten hold roughly 5%. The table lists this clonotype with a few counts. Its specificity is unknown. In germline, CDR1 is ENHRY, CDR2 SYGVKD. Unmatched junction bases numbered 2, after V lost 3 bases and J lost 5 bases. The CDR3 has 14 amino acids. This TCR was recovered from a girl aged 5-17 years with multiple sclerosis. The sequenced sample consisted of blood. The rearrangement links TRBV10-3 to TRBJ2-5, with 11 bases aligning to TRBD2. CDR3 loop: CAISELAGVETQYF. CDR3 DNA: TGTGCCATCAGTGAACTAGCGGGAGTTGAGACCCAGTACTTC.